This T cell receptor (beta chain) was captured in a study of T-cell reconstitution after alpha-beta-depleted transplantation in children. The CDR3 sequence is 14 residues long. Trimming removed 4 bases from V and 7 bases from J; junction bases left unmatched: 3. CDR1 SGHRS and CDR2 YFSETQ come from the germline V gene. This clonotype was seen ten or more times. As it was prepared, the TCRbeta library received unique molecular identifiers. TCRdb called the PCR reads again in MiXCR, with one record for every CDR3 protein. The table lists some 200,000 distinct CDR3 sequences, approximately 14% of them singletons.

The receptor's source is a human donor who donated a stem cell graft to a child with acute lymphoblastic leukemia. Sequenced material: PBMCs from the stem cell graft donor, taken from the stem cell graft. The chain is built from TRBV5-1 and TRBJ1-4; 11 bases are shared with TRBD1. The chain's CDR3 is CASSPDRGREKLFF. Here the CDR3 DNA reads TGCGCCAGCAGCCCGGACAGGGGGCGTGAAAAACTGTTTTTT.